One and the same sample provided the 15 T cell receptor beta chains below, sequenced in a study of T-cell reconstitution after alpha-beta-depleted transplantation in children. Unique molecular identifiers were used in preparing the TCRbeta library. Via MiXCR, TCRdb re-called the PCR reads, giving one row per CDR3 protein. In the table there are around 210,000 distinct CDR3 sequences, roughly 6.6% of which are singletons. Specimen: PBMCs, collected before TCRalphabeta/CD19-depleted stem cell transplant. The receptors derive from a boy aged 2 to 9 with acute lymphoblastic leukemia, due to receive a stem cell transplant.

This clonotype was observed a handful of times. The V gene is TRBV6-2 or TRBV6-3, the J gene TRBJ1-5; 9 nucleotides match TRBD1. The CDR3 is 14 residues long. The germline V gene encodes CDR1 MNHEY and CDR2 SVGEGT. The V and J ends lost 4 bases and 4 bases, in that order; junction bases with no gene match: 2. The CDR3 bases are TGTGCCAGCAGTTCAGGGACAGGGAATCAGCCCCAGCATTTT. This translates into CASSSGTGNQPQHF.

The chain is built from TRBV20-1 and TRBJ2-1; no definite D call. Germline V CDR1 and CDR2: DFQATT, SNEGSKA (reference sequence). This CDR3 region has 13 residues. V lost 3 bases, J lost 5 bases, and 11 bases lay in between. The CDR3 is CSASIGPNNEQFF. The CDR3 coding sequence is TGCAGTGCTAGTATAGGACCAAACAATGAGCAGTTCTTC.

This clonotype has at least ten counts. The chain couples TRBV11-2 to TRBJ2-3; D possibly corresponds to TRBD1 (6 bases). The CDR3 has 15 residues. V dropped 2 bases and J dropped 3 bases, with 12 bases sitting between them. Germline V CDR1 and CDR2: SGHAT, FQNNGV. The CDR3 loop is CASSLQGIGTDTQYF. The CDR3 DNA reads as TGTGCCAGCAGCTTACAGGGGATTGGAACAGATACGCAGTATTTT.

This clonotype was seen a handful of times. V gene TRBV20-1 combines with J gene TRBJ2-7, with 9 positions matching TRBD1. Unmatched junction bases numbered 8, after V lost 7 bases and J lost 4 bases. The CDR3 spans 13 residues. Germline CDR1 and CDR2: DFQATT and SNEGSKA (reference sequence). The CDR3 nucleotides are TGCAGTGTCCCGGGACAGGGAACGTACGAGCAGTACTTC. Translation gives CSVPGQGTYEQYF.

At least ten counts were recorded for this clonotype. The rearrangement uses TRBV28 and TRBJ2-1, with TRBD1 matching 7 bases. CDR1 and CDR2 (germline): MDHEN, SYDVKM. The CDR3 is 15 amino acids. V dropped 2 bases and J dropped 2; count of bases not matched to a gene: 3. DNA of the CDR3: TGTGCCAGCAGTTTAAGACAGGGAGCCTACAATGAGCAGTTCTTC. Translation: CASSLRQGAYNEQFF.

This clonotype was seen at least ten times. The chain uses TRBV7-9 and TRBJ1-2, with D unclear. CDR1 and CDR2 (germline): SEHNR, FQNEAQ (reference sequence). Trimming pared 1 base from V and 1 base from J, leaving 7 bases between. The CDR3 runs 14 residues. The CDR3 DNA is TGTGCCAGCAGCTTAGTCCCCAGTAACTATGGCTACACCTTC. This codes for CASSLVPSNYGYTF.

The chain couples TRBV9 to TRBJ2-3, with TRBD2 identical over 9 bases. The V and J ends lost 4 bases and 4 bases, in that order; junction bases with no gene match: 7. The V gene's germline CDR1 is SGDLS and CDR2 YYNGEE. CDR3 length: 15 amino acids. The CDR3 DNA sequence: TGTGCCAGCAGCTGGGCGGGGGGGCTCCCAGATACGCAGTATTTT. Translated, it gives CASSWAGGLPDTQYF.

This clonotype was observed at least ten times. J is TRBJ2-1 and V is TRBV20-1; D remains unclear. Germline-derived CDR1 and CDR2 are DFQATT and SNEGSKA (reference sequence). This CDR3 contains 13 residues. Trimming shortened V by 0 bases and J by 3 bases, and 6 bases separated the two germline ends. CDR3 DNA sequence: TGCAGTGCTAGAGAGCGGCTCTACAATGAGCAGTTCTTC. It yields the protein CSARERLYNEQFF.

The rearrangement links TRBV20-1 to TRBJ1-2; tentatively, D is TRBD1 (5 bases). V shed 6 bases and J shed 4 bases, with 15 bases lying between them. Germline CDR1 is DFQATT and CDR2 is SNEGSKA (reference sequence). This CDR3 region has 13 residues. For the CDR3, the DNA is TGCAGTGCCGTGGCGGGGCCTTTCTATGGCTACACCTTC. This codes for CSAVAGPFYGYTF.

The sample holds many counts of this clonotype. The V and J genes are TRBV2 and TRBJ2-2; tentative D call: TRBD1 (6 bases). Looked up from germline, CDR1 is SNHLY and CDR2 is FYNNEI. Trimming left V 5 bases short and J 5 bases short, with 15 bases between. The CDR3 runs 15 residues. CDR3 region: CASSLHRTVTGELFF. CDR3 bases: TGTGCCAGCAGTCTACATAGGACAGTGACCGGGGAGCTGTTTTTT.

In its sample, this clonotype was seen many times. The chain recombines TRBV21-1 with TRBJ1-1; TRBD1, as called in the table, went unchecked against the DNA. TRBV21-1 is shown as a pseudogene. The CDR3 spans 15 residues. The chain's CDR3 is CASSNRQAMNTEAFF. CDR3 DNA sequence: TGTGCCAGCAGCAACCGACAGGCCATGAACACTGAAGCTTTCTTT.

This clonotype has ten or more counts. The chain joins TRBV20-1 to TRBJ1-5; TRBD1 agrees at 7 bases. J lost 2 bases, V lost 7 bases, and 5 bases had no gene match. The CDR3 runs 13 residues. Looked up from germline, CDR1 is DFQATT and CDR2 is SNEGSKA (reference sequence). The CDR3 region is CSVHDRGNQPQHF. The DNA of the CDR3 is TGCAGTGTTCACGACAGGGGCAATCAGCCCCAGCATTTT.

Only a few counts were recorded for this clonotype. This sequence joins TRBV11-2 and TRBJ2-2; D gene ambiguous. This CDR3 comprises 14 residues. Trimming took 0 bases from V and 3 from J, leaving 5 bases between them. The germline CDR1 and CDR2 sequences are SGHAT and FQNNGV. CDR3 coding DNA: TGTGCCAGCAGCTTAGATTGGGACACCGGGGAGCTGTTTTTT. It specifies CASSLDWDTGELFF.

This clonotype was detected ten times or more. The rearrangement uses TRBV7-9 and TRBJ2-1; D remains ambiguous. This CDR3 is 14 amino acids long. Trimming removed 6 bases at V and 6 bases at J, with 15 bases between. Germline V gene sequence: CDR1 SEHNR, CDR2 FQNEAQ (reference sequence). CDR3 protein: CASSLSGVGNEQFF. The CDR3 DNA follows: TGTGCCAGCAGTCTCAGTGGAGTCGGCAATGAGCAGTTCTTC.

This clonotype was seen many times. This chain connects TRBV10-3 to TRBJ2-7; 9 bases agree with TRBD1. V gave up 3 bases and J gave up 0 bases; unmatched junction bases: 3. The CDR3 runs 15 residues. The germline gives CDR1 ENHRY, CDR2 SYGVKD. The CDR3 DNA sequence: TGTGCCATCAGTGAATCGGGACAGGGCTCCTACGAGCAGTACTTC. Translating it yields CAISESGQGSYEQYF.